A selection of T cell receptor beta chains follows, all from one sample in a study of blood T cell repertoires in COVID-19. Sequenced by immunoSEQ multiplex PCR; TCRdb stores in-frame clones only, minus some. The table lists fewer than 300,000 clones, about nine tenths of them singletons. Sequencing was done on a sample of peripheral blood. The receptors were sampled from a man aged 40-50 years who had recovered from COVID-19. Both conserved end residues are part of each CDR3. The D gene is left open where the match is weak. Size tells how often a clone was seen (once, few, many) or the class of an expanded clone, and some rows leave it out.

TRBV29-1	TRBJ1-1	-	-	CSVGGMNTEAFF	TGCAGCGTTGGCGGAATGAACACTGAAGCTTTCTTT
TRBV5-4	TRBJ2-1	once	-	CASNRGEGSTLRGNEQFF	TGTGCCAGCAACCGGGGGGAGGGTTCTACCCTCAGGGGTAATGAGCAGTTCTTC
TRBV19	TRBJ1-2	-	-	CASSTGPSAYGYTF	TGTGCCAGTAGTACTGGGCCCTCCGCCTATGGCTACACCTTC
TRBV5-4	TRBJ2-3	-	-	CASSLAAGTITDTQYF	TGTGCCAGCAGCTTGGCGGCGGGCACGATCACAGATACGCAGTATTTT
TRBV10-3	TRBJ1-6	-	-	CAISPDRISPLHF	TGTGCCATCAGCCCCGACAGGATTTCACCCCTCCACTTT
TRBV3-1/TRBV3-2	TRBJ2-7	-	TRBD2	CASSPGSGGPGSVYEQYF	TGTGCCAGCAGCCCCGGGAGCGGGGGCCCCGGGAGCGTGTACGAGCAGTACTTC
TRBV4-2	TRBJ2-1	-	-	CASRPDVASYNEQFF	TGTGCCAGCAGACCCGACGTGGCTAGCTACAATGAGCAGTTCTTC
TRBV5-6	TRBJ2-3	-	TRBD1	CASSLPGQDKGDTQYF	TGTGCCAGCAGCTTGCCGGGACAGGACAAAGGAGATACGCAGTATTTT
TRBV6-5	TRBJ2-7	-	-	CASSYRSQISYEQYF	TGTGCCAGCAGTTACAGGTCACAGATCTCCTACGAGCAGTACTTC
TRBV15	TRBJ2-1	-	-	CATSKTPSTGYNEQFF	TGTGCCACCAGCAAGACCCCTTCCACGGGTTACAATGAGCAGTTCTTC
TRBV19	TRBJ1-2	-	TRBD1	CASRDTGARGYTF	TGTGCCAGTCGGGATACAGGGGCGCGGGGCTACACCTTC
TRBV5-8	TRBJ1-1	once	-	CASSVGGGTEAFF	TGTGCCAGCAGCGTAGGTGGGGGGACTGAAGCTTTCTTT
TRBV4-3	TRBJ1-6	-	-	CASSQASLRSPLHF	TGCGCCAGCAGCCAAGCTTCCCTGCGGTCACCCCTCCACTTT
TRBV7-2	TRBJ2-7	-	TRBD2	CASSLASGGGVYEQYF	TGTGCCAGCAGCTTAGCGTCGGGCGGGGGGGTCTACGAGCAGTACTTC
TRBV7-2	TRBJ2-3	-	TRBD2	CASQTSGVVDTQYF	TGTGCCAGCCAGACTAGCGGGGTTGTAGATACGCAGTATTTT
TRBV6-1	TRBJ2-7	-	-	CASSEALQGTYEQYF	TGTGCCAGCAGTGAAGCGCTTCAGGGGACCTACGAGCAGTACTTC
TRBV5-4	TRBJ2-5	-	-	CASSLMAGLQETQYF	TGTGCCAGCAGCTTGATGGCGGGACTCCAAGAGACCCAGTACTTC
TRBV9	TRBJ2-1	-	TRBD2	CASSGPLAGGPNEQFF	TGTGCCAGCAGCGGGCCTCTAGCGGGAGGGCCTAATGAGCAGTTCTTC
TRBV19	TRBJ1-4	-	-	CASSMGRGPAGEKLFF	TGTGCCAGTAGTATGGGCAGGGGCCCGGCGGGTGAAAAACTGTTTTTT
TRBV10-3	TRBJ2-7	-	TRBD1	CAISEGTGVDEQYF	TGTGCCATCAGTGAAGGGACAGGGGTCGACGAGCAGTACTTC